This TCR beta chain was sequenced for a study of shared clonotypes between healthy human individuals. Trimming removed 4 bases from V and 5 bases from J, with 3 bases in between. Germline V lookup: CDR1 MDHEN, CDR2 SYDVKM. The CDR3 extends over 11 amino acids. Findings and caveats of the study: Clonotypes not shared had lower generation probabilities than those common to all four donors.

TCRdb's copy holds only in-frame clones and misses some; the assay was immunoSEQ multiplex PCR. The table lists some 550,000 clones, less than 98% of them singletons. Regarding this clone: The antigen remains undetermined. The sample carries other DNA sequences with the same CDR3.

Sequenced input: naive CD4+ T cells sorted from blood. Noted subset: CD45RA+ positively selected. This TCR was sampled from a woman aged 25 to 39 in good health. The chain couples TRBV28 to TRBJ1-5, with D uncertain. The CDR3 region is CASSSDQPQHF. The CDR3 DNA is TGTGCCAGCAGTTCGGATCAGCCCCAGCATTTT.